This T cell receptor beta chain emerged from a study of metastatic and nonmetastatic thyroid tumors. Thyroid surgery was preceded by no treatment in any patient. This CDR3 comprises 17 residues. Germline V gene data show CDR1 as DFQATT and CDR2 as SNEGSKA (reference sequence). With V trimmed by 0 bases and J by 0 bases, 8 bases remained unmatched. Using MiXCR, TCRdb re-called clones from the PCR reads. Found here are some 33,000 clones, roughly 6.8% of them singletons; the top ten hold roughly two fifths. There are many counts of this clone. Its specificity is not known. Whole-study findings and limits: Versus benign nodules, malignant thyroid tumors reportedly had significantly higher TCR beta diversity, in blood and tumor.

The sequence was collected from a female donor with papillary thyroid cancer or a benign thyroid nodule (not recorded which). Some clones in this sample may be carry-over from other donors' samples. The chain recombines TRBV20-1 with TRBJ2-3, with 8 bases that match TRBD2. Specimen: blood. DNA for the CDR3: TGCAGTGCTAGAGATCCCCTGACTAGCGCGAGCACAGATACGCAGTATTTT. This encodes CSARDPLTSASTDTQYF.